This T cell receptor beta chain was obtained from a study of OX40 agonist ivuxolimab in advanced cancers. Study overall: Patients receiving dose escalation had hepatocellular carcinoma, melanoma, renal cell or head and neck cancer.

Overall study findings and caveats: Blood T cells, both CD4+ and CD8+, expanded clonally by week 6 at 0.1 to 3.0 mg/kg. The average count of expanded clones was higher among CD8+ T cells than among CD4+. The authors did not determine the antigen specificity of the expanded peripheral T cells.

Using immunoSEQ multiplex PCR, the repertoire was profiled, and TCRdb retains in-frame clones only, with some absent. Among roughly 70,000 clones, around 86% were seen once, and the ten largest hold about 0.42%. In regard to this clone: As yet, its antigen is unknown.

J gave up 2 bases and V 5 bases, and 8 bases lay outside the gene matches. Germline V gene lookup returns CDR1 MRHNA and CDR2 SNTAGT. CDR3 length: 15 residues. Source: CD4+ or CD8+ T cells sorted from blood, taken in a trial of the OX40 agonist ivuxolimab. This TCR was sampled from an adult with an advanced solid tumor such as melanoma, head and neck, liver or kidney cancer. The V gene is TRBV6-4, the J gene TRBJ1-2, with 7 nucleotides matching TRBD1. The CDR3 region has the DNA TGTGCCAGCAGTCGGGAACAGGGGCGAAACTATGGCTACACCTTC. Amino acid sequence: CASSREQGRNYGYTF.